The 12 T cell receptor beta chains below all came from one sample that was sequenced in a study of neurological immune-mediated disorders. One entry per CDR3 protein, called by TCRdb with MiXCR from the 5' RACE reads. The top ten clones hold 27% of a sample with around 27,000 distinct CDR3 sequences, around 15% of them seen once. Sequencing was performed on PBMCs. The receptors come from a man between 65 and 85 years old in good health.

This clonotype was recorded many times. The J gene is TRBJ2-4, the V gene TRBV5-1; TRBD1 aligns across 10 bases. V was pared by 4 bases and J by 8 bases, with 9 bases of the junction left unmatched. The CDR3 is 15 residues long. Germline V gives CDR1 SGHRS, CDR2 YFSETQ. CDR3 amino acids: CASSDTAGTGDIQYF. The CDR3, as DNA: TGCGCCAGCAGCGACACCGCCGGGACAGGGGACATTCAGTACTTC.

This clonotype has ten or more counts. The CDR3 region has the DNA TGTGCCAGCAGTGTCTCAGGGGAGGATCAGCCCCAGCATTTT. As protein: CASSVSGEDQPQHF. V is TRBV12-3 or TRBV12-4 and J is TRBJ1-5; D perhaps matches TRBD1 (6 bases). CDR3 size: 14 residues. V gave up 5 bases and J gave up 5 bases, with 13 bases separating them.

This clonotype was detected many times. The V call is TRBV20-1, the J call TRBJ2-7, with D uncertain. The CDR3 consists of 11 residues. Germline assignment: CDR1 DFQATT and CDR2 SNEGSKA (reference sequence). Trimming shortened V by 3 bases and J by 3 bases, and 6 bases separated the two germline ends. The CDR3 loop is CSASPFYEQYF. CDR3 nucleotides: TGCAGTGCTAGTCCATTCTACGAGCAGTACTTC.

The chain couples TRBV6-2 or TRBV6-3 to TRBJ2-1; D is perhaps TRBD2 (5 bases). This CDR3 region has 18 residues. The germline CDR1 and CDR2 sequences are MNHEY and SVGEGT. The V and J ends lost 2 bases and 4 bases respectively, with 21 bases between them. The CDR3 DNA reads TGTGCCAGCAGTTACATTCGCGGCAGGTGTCGGACTTACAATGAGCAGTTCTTC. Its protein product is CASSYIRGRCRTYNEQFF.

This clonotype was counted ten times or more. The J gene is TRBJ1-1, the V gene TRBV7-2; TRBD1 is a possible D gene (6 bases). CDR1 and CDR2 from the germline V gene are SGHTA and FQGNSA. V dropped 5 bases and J dropped 7 bases, with 17 bases sitting between them. The CDR3 spans 14 residues. CDR3 sequence: CASSPGALQGEAFF. The CDR3 DNA is TGTGCCAGCAGCCCTGGGGCGTTACAGGGTGAAGCTTTCTTT.

To note about this clonotype: The junction differs from germline at one of its ends, possibly a read error. The chain employs TRBV25-1 and TRBJ2-2; the match to TRBD2 covers 7 bases. CDR3 length: 15 amino acids. In germline, CDR1 is MGHDK, CDR2 SYGVNS. DNA for the CDR3: TGTGCCAGTAGTGGGTGGGAGGGCCTGACCGAGGAGCTGTTTTTT. Translation gives CASSGWEGLTEELFF.

This clonotype has ten or more counts. V gene TRBV7-8 combines with J gene TRBJ2-1; D is perhaps TRBD1 (6 bases). The germline V gene has CDR1 SGHVS and CDR2 FQNEAQ. Trimming pared 2 bases from V and 1 base from J, leaving 12 bases between. The CDR3 runs 16 residues. The CDR3 protein is CASSLWGTPSYNEQFF. The CDR3 DNA reads TGTGCCAGCAGCTTATGGGGGACACCATCCTACAATGAGCAGTTCTTC.

This clonotype was seen at least ten times. The V and J genes are TRBV4-3 and TRBJ2-3; 10 nucleotides align to TRBD2. This CDR3 is built from 16 residues. Germline V gives CDR1 LGHNA, CDR2 YSLEER. V shed 4 bases, J shed 4 bases, and the junction held 8 bases outside the gene matches. CDR3 sequence reads: CASSLGLAETSDTQYF. In DNA, the CDR3 is TGCGCCAGCAGCCTAGGACTAGCGGAGACATCAGATACGCAGTATTTT.

This clonotype was counted ten times or more. The V gene is TRBV5-1, the J gene TRBJ2-7; TRBD1 matches at 9 bases. The CDR3 has 13 amino acids. Per the germline V gene, CDR1 is SGHRS and CDR2 is YFSETQ. J gave up 5 bases and V 4 bases, and 4 bases lay outside the gene matches. The CDR3 spells CASSVTGGHEQYF. The CDR3 nucleotides read TGCGCCAGCAGCGTAACAGGGGGCCACGAGCAGTACTTC.

As regards this clonotype: This may come from a read error, since a much larger clone is one base off. The rearrangement links TRBV11-2 to TRBJ1-6; 9 bases are a match to TRBD1. CDR3 size: 13 residues. Germline CDR1 is SGHAT and CDR2 is FQNNGV. For the CDR3, the DNA is TGTGTCAGCTCGGACAGGGGTAATTCACCCCTCCACTTT. Amino acids: CVSSDRGNSPLHF.

V is TRBV7-2 and J is TRBJ2-1, with 15 nucleotides matching TRBD2. V trimming: 5 bases; J trimming: 10 bases; junction bases outside the gene matches: 9. The CDR3 has 16 amino acids. CDR1 SGHTA and CDR2 FQGNSA come from the germline V gene. CDR3 DNA: TGTGCCAGCAGCACCCGGACTAGCGGGGGGGCACGGGAGCAGTTCTTC. This translates into CASSTRTSGGAREQFF.

As for this clonotype: One junction end does not reproduce the germline sequence, and a read error may be involved. The J gene is TRBJ1-1, the V gene TRBV7-3, with D possibly matching TRBD1 (6 bases). This CDR3 contains 13 residues. Germline lookup yields CDR1 SGHTA and CDR2 FQGTGA. CDR3 amino acids: CASSFRRDTEAVF. CDR3 in DNA: TGTGCTAGCAGCTTCAGACGGGACACTGAAGCTGTCTTT.